Presented here are 23 T cell receptor beta chains from one specimen sequenced in a study of cytomegalovirus exposure and HLA in healthy donors. 60 Vbeta and 13 Jbeta primers were used in PCR. Using immunoSEQ multiplex PCR, the repertoire was profiled, and TCRdb retains in-frame clones only, with some absent. The sample includes roughly 180,000 clones, roughly 84% of them seen just once. Sequencing input: PBMCs. The source of these receptors is a girl aged 2-15 years in good health and CMV-seropositive.

The chain carries TRBV11-3 and TRBJ2-5, with 8 positions matching TRBD2. CDR3 length equals 16 residues. Germline V CDR1 and CDR2: SGHNT, YENEEA. The V and J ends lost 6 bases and 5 bases, in that order; junction bases with no gene match: 14. The CDR3 nucleotides are TGTGCCAGCAGTTCTAACCTCCTAGCGGGTACGGAGACCCAGTACTTC. Translation gives CASSSNLLAGTETQYF. Full variable domain (rest looked up from reference TRBV11-3 and TRBJ2-5): EAGVVQSPRYKIIEKKQPVAFWCNPISGHNTLYWYLQNLGQGPELLIRYENEEAVDDSQLPKDRFSAERLKGVDSTLKIQPAELGDSAVYLCASSSNLLAGTETQYFGPGTRLLVL.

The chain couples TRBV5-1 to TRBJ2-1, with 13 positions matching TRBD2. Germline-derived CDR1 and CDR2 are SGHRS and YFSETQ. The J segment lost 7 bases and the V segment lost 4 bases, leaving 5 bases of the junction unmatched. The CDR3 has 15 amino acids. The chain's CDR3 is CASSQTSGGANEQFF. The CDR3 nucleotides read TGCGCCAGCAGCCAAACTAGCGGGGGGGCAAATGAGCAGTTCTTC.

DNA for the CDR3: TGTGCCAGCAGTTACTCGAGCGGGAGCTACAATGAGCAGTTCTTC. Translated: CASSYSSGSYNEQFF. The chain recombines TRBV6-6 with TRBJ2-1; 8 nucleotides agree with TRBD2. The germline gives CDR1 MNHNY, CDR2 SVGAGI (reference sequence). The CDR3 is 15 amino acids. V gave up 0 bases and J gave up 3 bases; unmatched junction bases: 1.

This clone came up once. J is TRBJ1-2 and V is TRBV28; 9 nucleotides align to TRBD1. V lost 4 bases to trimming and J lost 5 bases; unmatched junction nucleotides: 11. The CDR3 is 16 amino acids. The germline V gene encodes CDR1 MDHEN and CDR2 SYDVKM. In nucleotides, the CDR3 is TGTGCCAGCAGTTCAAATTCCGGGACAGGGCGTTATGGCTACACCTTC. Amino acids: CASSSNSGTGRYGYTF.

The CDR3 sequence: CASSIIGQTSREAFF. The CDR3 nucleotides read TGTGCCAGTAGCATAATTGGACAGACTTCTCGTGAAGCTTTCTTT. V gene TRBV19 combines with J gene TRBJ1-1; TRBD1 might be the D (6 bases). The CDR3 has 15 residues. Trimming cost V 6 bases and J 7 bases, with 21 bases left between them. Germline-derived CDR1 and CDR2 are LNHDA and SQIVND (reference sequence).

J is TRBJ1-6 and V is TRBV5-4, with 8 bases matching TRBD1. The J segment lost 9 bases and the V segment lost 4 bases, leaving 6 bases of the junction unmatched. CDR3 length: 14 amino acids. Germline CDR1 SGHNT, CDR2 YYREEE (reference sequence). Here the CDR3 reads CASSLDRGTSPLHF. CDR3 nucleotides: TGTGCCAGCAGCCTAGACAGGGGAACTTCACCCCTCCACTTT.

This sequence joins TRBV27 and TRBJ2-7; 12 nucleotides line up with TRBD2. Germline V gives CDR1 MNHEY, CDR2 SMNVEV (reference sequence). V lost 6 bases, J lost 2 bases, and 5 bases stayed unmatched. CDR3 length: 15 residues. The DNA of the CDR3 is TGTGCCAGCAGCCCGCTAGCGGGAGGGGCCTACGAGCAGTACTTC. Amino acids: CASSPLAGGAYEQYF.

The chain couples TRBV6-6 to TRBJ2-1; D unclear. Trimming stripped 2 bases from V and 7 bases from J, with 3 bases between. Germline values: CDR1 MNHNY, CDR2 SVGAGI (reference sequence). The CDR3 has 11 amino acids. The CDR3 sequence: CASSYLNEQFF. The CDR3 bases are TGTGCCAGCAGTTACCTGAATGAGCAGTTCTTC.

This chain uses TRBV25-1 with TRBJ1-2; 8 nucleotides agree with TRBD1. Germline V lookup: CDR1 MGHDK, CDR2 SYGVNS. The CDR3 is 14 amino acids. Unmatched junction bases numbered 15, after V lost 5 bases and J lost 13 bases. The CDR3 DNA reads as TGTGCCAGCAGTTACAGGGGGTCACGGGTTGCCAGCACCTTC. This encodes CASSYRGSRVASTF.

The chain couples TRBV4-1 to TRBJ1-5; TRBD1 might be the D (6 bases). CDR3 length: 16 amino acids. Germline CDR1 is MGHRA and CDR2 is YSYEKL. V was pared by 1 base and J by 3 bases, with 13 bases between. CDR3 sequence (DNA): TGCGCCAGCAGCCAAGGCCTGGGGGGGCCCAATCAGCCCCAGCATTTT. Its protein is CASSQGLGGPNQPQHF.

Here the CDR3 reads CASREGGPNQPQHF. CDR3 in DNA: TGTGCCAGCAGGGAGGGGGGGCCGAATCAGCCCCAGCATTTT. This rearrangement joins TRBV28 to TRBJ1-5, with D perhaps TRBD1 (6 bases). Germline loops: CDR1 MDHEN, CDR2 SYDVKM. The CDR3 sequence is 14 residues long. Trimming removed 6 bases from V and 4 bases from J, with 13 bases in between.

Comment on this clone: One end of the junction does not line up with germline, which may come from a read error. V usage is TRBV5-4 and J usage is TRBJ1-4; D possibly corresponds to TRBD1 (6 bases). This CDR3 has 15 amino acids. Germline-derived CDR1 and CDR2 are SGHNT and YYREEE (reference sequence). CDR3 sequence reads: CASSLGGGGREKLFF. DNA of the CDR3: TGTGCCAGCAGTTTGGGTGGGGGGGGCCGGGAAAAACTGTTTTTT.

The rearrangement uses TRBV6-5 and TRBJ1-1; D not certain. V was pared by 7 bases and J by 3 bases, with 6 bases between. Germline CDR1 and CDR2: MNHEY and SVGAGI. The CDR3 is 11 residues long. CDR3 nucleotides: TGTGCCAGCATTCAGGACACTGAAGCTTTCTTT. Translation gives CASIQDTEAFF.

The rearrangement links TRBV10-3 to TRBJ1-3; possible D gene TRBD1, 6 bases. The CDR3 consists of 12 residues. V lost 10 bases and J 1 base, leaving 8 bases between the germline ends. From germline, CDR1 is ENHRY and CDR2 SYGVKD. DNA of the CDR3: TGTGCCACCGGACAGTCTGGAAACACCATATATTTT. Translation: CATGQSGNTIYF.

The chain combines TRBV27 with TRBJ2-5; 11 positions agree with TRBD2. The J segment lost 6 bases and the V segment lost 4 bases, leaving 16 bases of the junction unmatched. The CDR3 contains 18 residues. The V gene's germline CDR1 is MNHEY and CDR2 SMNVEV (reference sequence). CDR3 region: CASSSSNRRLAGPKTQYF. The DNA of the CDR3 is TGTGCCAGCAGTTCATCGAACCGCCGACTAGCGGGACCTAAGACCCAGTACTTC.

This clone was found a few times. The CDR3 protein is CASSQRTGDQPQHF. The DNA of the CDR3 is TGCGCCAGCAGCCAACGGACAGGGGATCAGCCCCAGCATTTT. V gene TRBV5-1 combines with J gene TRBJ1-5; the match to TRBD1 covers 9 bases. The V gene end was trimmed by 4 bases and the J gene end by 5 bases; junction bases not matched to a gene: 4. The CDR3 loop spans 14 amino acids. Germline loops: CDR1 SGHRS, CDR2 YFSETQ.

The chain links TRBV19 to TRBJ1-1, with TRBD1 as a possible D gene (5 bases). This CDR3 is 16 amino acids long. Germline CDR1 reads LNHDA; CDR2 reads SQIVND (reference sequence). V lost 5 bases and J lost 4, with 20 bases in between. CDR3 bases: TGTGCCAGTAGTGATCGTGGGGCCCTTGGGGTCACTGAAGCTTTCTTT. Protein product: CASSDRGALGVTEAFF.

The chain couples TRBV15 to TRBJ2-1; the match to TRBD2 covers 8 bases. Germline V gives CDR1 LNHNV, CDR2 YYDKDF (reference sequence). Germline trimming cut 0 bases from V and 4 bases from J; bases unmatched to any gene: 5. The CDR3 contains 16 residues. CDR3 nucleotides: TGTGCCACCAGCAGAGAGGGGACTAGGAGGTACAATGAGCAGTTCTTC. It specifies CATSREGTRRYNEQFF.

In nucleotides, the CDR3 is TGTGCCAGCATATTGAACAGGGACCTGACCTATGAAGCTTTCTTT. Amino acids: CASILNRDLTYEAFF. The chain is built from TRBV19 and TRBJ1-1; tentative D call: TRBD1 (6 bases). Germline loops: CDR1 LNHDA, CDR2 SQIVND (reference sequence). V lost 9 bases and J 7 bases, leaving 24 bases between the germline ends. There are 15 residues in the CDR3.

The CDR3 loop is CASSERRGGNTGELFF. CDR3 in DNA: TGTGCCAGCAGTGAAAGGCGGGGGGGCAACACCGGGGAGCTGTTTTTT. The genes are TRBV2 and TRBJ2-2; TRBD2 agrees at 9 bases. V shed 2 bases and J 2 bases; nucleotides not matched to a gene: 3. The CDR3 covers 16 residues. The V gene's germline CDR1 is SNHLY and CDR2 FYNNEI.

The CDR3: CASSSLNSGPSYEQYF. CDR3 bases: TGTGCCAGCAGCTCACTTAATTCAGGGCCATCCTACGAGCAGTACTTC. V gene TRBV7-9 combines with J gene TRBJ2-7, with a weak D call TRBD1 (5 bases). The CDR3 covers 16 residues. V was shortened by 4 bases and J by 1 base, with 17 bases between the two germline ends. Germline CDR1 SEHNR, CDR2 FQNEAQ (reference sequence). Together with reference TRBV7-9 and TRBJ2-7, the CDR3 gives the full variable domain: DTGVSQNPRHKITKRGQNVTFRCDPISEHNRLYWYRQTLGQGPEFLTYFQNEAQLEKSRLLSDRFSAERPKGSFSTLEIQRTEQGDSAMYLCASSSLNSGPSYEQYFGPGTRLTVT.

V usage is TRBV6-6 and J usage is TRBJ2-7; the D gene is possibly TRBD2 (6 bases). The CDR3 length is 16 residues. V was trimmed by 5 bases and J by 2 bases, leaving 19 bases between them. Germline V gene lookup returns CDR1 MNHNY and CDR2 SVGAGI (reference sequence). CDR3 DNA sequence: TGTGCCAGCAGTCCCACGGGTATAGCGGCGACCTACGAGCAGTACTTC. Its protein is CASSPTGIAATYEQYF.

CDR3 coding DNA: TGTGCCACCCGCCGTGGTGAGGGAGGGAACTATGGCTACACCTTC. Protein sequence: CATRRGEGGNYGYTF. The V gene is TRBV6-5, the J gene TRBJ1-2; D gene ambiguous. This CDR3 is built from 15 residues. With 10 bases removed from V and 2 bases from J, the gap between germline ends came to 20 bases. CDR1 and CDR2 (germline): MNHEY, SVGAGI.